This paragraph covers one TCR beta chain sequence. Its antigen has not been determined. No much larger clonotype is one base removed from it; base qualities were not supplied. The library was prepared using the immunoSEQ multiplex PCR assay. Per the authors' processing: A statistical classification framework was developed to diagnose cytomegalovirus status using the catalog of TCR beta chain sequences. Held by TCRdb, this immuneACCESS table contains in-frame sequences only and omits some clones. Under half of the omission traces to an unresolved V gene where checked; the cause of the rest is unknown. The V and J calls and the clone size are those of that table, but D and trimming were determined from the DNA. This sample holds 140,000 or so clones; 87% were observed only once. The ten largest make up 4.5% of the sample. The CDR3, cysteine through phenylalanine, is 15 amino acids long. Just CDR3 DNA is preserved here, 45 bases in frame from base 1. As encoded in the germline V gene (reference sequence), CDR1 is LNHNV while CDR2 is YYDKDF. V is clipped by 0 bases and J by 3 bases, and the sequence between their germline boundaries is 11 bases long.

These data are taken from a study of cytomegalovirus exposure and HLA in healthy donors (dated by TCRdb to the late 2010s). In the study overall: The 666 repertoires of the first cohort and the approximately 110 validation repertoires were produced on the same platform, according to a later analysis. Along with the approximately 600-subject first cohort, a separate validation cohort of 120 different subjects was used. The study was designed to test whether signatures of past pathogen exposure could be identified by cataloging public T cell receptors. High-throughput TCR immunosequencing, statistical association of individual TCRs with disease status, and machine learning were combined to predict cytomegalovirus infection status.

The donors were included in the validation cohort of some 120 subjects, a group kept apart from the roughly 730-subject first cohort. General study outcomes and caveats: All 120 or so repertoires were used to score co-occurrence in the validation cohort in a later analysis, because that analysis had no HLA typing for the cohort. The authors suggested that the approach could potentially be extended to other disease states and immunological phenotypes. A total of 164 TCR beta chains were listed by the study as associated with cytomegalovirus. Across donors, most TCR sequences were observed very rarely, whereas some public TCRs were present in many individuals. The classifier was reported to diagnose cytomegalovirus status with high specificity and sensitivity in both the original cohort and the validation cohort. Three of the identified cytomegalovirus-associated TCR beta chains were confirmed in vitro to be specific for cytomegalovirus antigens. In a later analysis, TCRs clustered in the first cohort were found to also tend to co-occur in the approximately 120 validation repertoires, with 90% to 95% of cluster scores above 0.

This clonotype was sampled from a man aged 18 to 30 in good health and CMV-seropositive. The specimen was PBMCs. Recombination connected TRBV15 to TRBJ1-2, and TRBD1 may be the D gene, going by 6 matching bases. The nucleotides are TGTGCCACCAGCAGAGATGGGGGCGCCTACTATGGCTACACCTTC. This encodes CATSRDGGAYYGYTF. Outside the CDR3, residues come from the reference TRBV15 and TRBJ1-2 proteins, so the full variable domain is: DAMVIQNPRYQVTQFGKPVTLSCSQTLNHNVMYWYQQKSSQAPKLLFHYYDKDFNNEADTPDNFQSRRPNTSFCFLDIRSPGLGDTAMYLCATSRDGGAYYGYTFGSGTRLTVV.